This TCR beta chain comes out of a study of cytomegalovirus exposure and HLA in healthy donors. The CDR3 covers 16 residues. J gave up 1 base and V 2 bases, and 7 bases lay outside the gene matches. Per the germline V gene, CDR1 is SGHNT and CDR2 is YYREEE (reference sequence). Primers for the PCR totalled 60 Vbeta and 13 Jbeta. Only in-frame clones appear in the TCRdb table, and some are missing; sequencing was by immunoSEQ multiplex PCR. The profile shows about 200,000 clones, roughly 80% of them singletons. The sequenced material came from PBMCs. This clonotype was sampled from a man between 25 and 39 years old in good health and CMV-seronegative. The chain uses TRBV5-4 and TRBJ2-5; TRBD2 aligns across 8 bases. CDR3 nucleotides: TGTGCCAGCAGCTTAAGTTCCGGGGGGGGCCAAGAGACCCAGTACTTC. Translation gives CASSLSSGGGQETQYF.